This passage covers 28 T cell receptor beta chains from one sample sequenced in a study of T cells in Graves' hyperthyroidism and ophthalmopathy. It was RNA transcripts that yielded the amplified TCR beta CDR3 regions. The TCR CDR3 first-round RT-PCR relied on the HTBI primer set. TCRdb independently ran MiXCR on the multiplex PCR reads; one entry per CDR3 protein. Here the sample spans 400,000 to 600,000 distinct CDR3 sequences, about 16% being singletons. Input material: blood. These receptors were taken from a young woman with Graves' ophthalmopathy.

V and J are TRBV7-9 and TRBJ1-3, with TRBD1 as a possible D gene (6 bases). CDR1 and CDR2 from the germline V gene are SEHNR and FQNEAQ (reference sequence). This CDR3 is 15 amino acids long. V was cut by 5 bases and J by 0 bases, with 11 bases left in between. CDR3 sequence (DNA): TGTGCCAGCAGCGGGGGCTTGAGCTCTGGAAACACCATATATTTT. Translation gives CASSGGLSSGNTIYF.

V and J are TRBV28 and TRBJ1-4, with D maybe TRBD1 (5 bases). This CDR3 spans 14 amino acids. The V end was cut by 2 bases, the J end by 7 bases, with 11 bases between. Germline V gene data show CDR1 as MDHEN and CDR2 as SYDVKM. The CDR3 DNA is TGTGCCAGCAGTTTAAGCCAGGGTACTGAAAAACTGTTTTTT. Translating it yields CASSLSQGTEKLFF.

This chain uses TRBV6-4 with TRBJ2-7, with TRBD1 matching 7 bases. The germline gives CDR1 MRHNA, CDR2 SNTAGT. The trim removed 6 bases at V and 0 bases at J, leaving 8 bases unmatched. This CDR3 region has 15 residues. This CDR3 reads CASRSRQGSSYEQYF. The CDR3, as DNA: TGTGCCAGCAGAAGCCGACAGGGAAGCTCCTACGAGCAGTACTTC.

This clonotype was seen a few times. The CDR3 reads CSGLGRASNEQFF. The CDR3 DNA sequence: TGCAGCGGGCTCGGGAGGGCTAGCAATGAGCAGTTCTTC. The chain has TRBV29-1 and TRBJ2-1, with 8 nucleotides matching TRBD2. V lost 7 bases and J lost 6; bases outside the gene matches: 8. The CDR3 runs 13 residues. Germline values: CDR1 SQVTM, CDR2 ANQGSEA.

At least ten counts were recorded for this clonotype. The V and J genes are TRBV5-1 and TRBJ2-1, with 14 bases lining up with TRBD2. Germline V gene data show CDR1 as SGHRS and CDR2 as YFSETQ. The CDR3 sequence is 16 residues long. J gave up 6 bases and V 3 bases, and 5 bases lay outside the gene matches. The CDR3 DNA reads TGCGCCAGCAGCTACACCGGGACTAGCGGGAGCAATGAGCAGTTCTTC. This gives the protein CASSYTGTSGSNEQFF. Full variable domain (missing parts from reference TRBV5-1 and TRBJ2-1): KAGVTQTPRYLIKTRGQQVTLSCSPISGHRSVSWYQQTPGQGLQFLFEYFSETQRNKGNFPGRFSGRQFSNSRSEMNVSTLELGDSALYLCASSYTGTSGSNEQFFGPGTRLTVL.

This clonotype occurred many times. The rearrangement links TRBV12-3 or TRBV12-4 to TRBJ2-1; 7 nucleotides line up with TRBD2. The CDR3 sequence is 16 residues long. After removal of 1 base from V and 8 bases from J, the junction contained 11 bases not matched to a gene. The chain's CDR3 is CASSLDGAGPSDEQFF. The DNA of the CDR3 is TGTGCCAGCAGTTTAGATGGAGCGGGACCCTCCGATGAGCAGTTCTTC.

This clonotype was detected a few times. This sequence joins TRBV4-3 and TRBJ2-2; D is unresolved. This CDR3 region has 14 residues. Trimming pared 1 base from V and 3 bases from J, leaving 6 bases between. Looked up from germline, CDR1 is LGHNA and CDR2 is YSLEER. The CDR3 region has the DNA TGCGCCAGCAGCCAAGTTACGTACACCGGGGAGCTGTTTTTT. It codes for CASSQVTYTGELFF.

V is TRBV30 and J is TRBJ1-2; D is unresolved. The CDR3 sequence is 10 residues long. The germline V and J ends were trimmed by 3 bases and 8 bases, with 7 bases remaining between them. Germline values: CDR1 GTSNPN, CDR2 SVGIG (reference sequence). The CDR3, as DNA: TGTGCCTGGAGCGCAAACGGCTACACCTTC. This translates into CAWSANGYTF.

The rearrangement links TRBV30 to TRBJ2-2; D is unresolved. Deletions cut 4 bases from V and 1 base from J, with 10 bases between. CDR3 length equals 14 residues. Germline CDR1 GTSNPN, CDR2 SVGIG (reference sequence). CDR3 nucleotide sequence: TGTGCCTGGACCGAGACAAGGAACACCGGGGAGCTGTTTTTT. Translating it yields CAWTETRNTGELFF.

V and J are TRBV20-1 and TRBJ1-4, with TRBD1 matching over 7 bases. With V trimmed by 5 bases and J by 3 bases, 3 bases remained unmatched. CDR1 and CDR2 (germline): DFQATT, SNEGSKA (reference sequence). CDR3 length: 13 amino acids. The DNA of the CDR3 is TGCAGTGCTGGGGGACAGCCTAATGAAAAACTGTTTTTT. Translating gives CSAGGQPNEKLFF.

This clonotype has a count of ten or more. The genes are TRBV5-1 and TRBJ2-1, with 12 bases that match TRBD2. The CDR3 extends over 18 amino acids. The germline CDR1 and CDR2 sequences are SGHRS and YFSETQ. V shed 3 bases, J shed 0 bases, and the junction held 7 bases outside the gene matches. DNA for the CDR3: TGCGCCAGCAGCTCGGGACTAGCGGGTGATAGCTCCTACAATGAGCAGTTCTTC. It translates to CASSSGLAGDSSYNEQFF.

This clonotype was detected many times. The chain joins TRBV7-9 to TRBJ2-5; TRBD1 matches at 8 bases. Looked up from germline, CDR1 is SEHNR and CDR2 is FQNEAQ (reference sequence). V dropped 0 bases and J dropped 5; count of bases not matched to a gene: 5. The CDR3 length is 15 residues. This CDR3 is CASSLAQGARETQYF. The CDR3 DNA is TGTGCCAGCAGCTTAGCTCAGGGGGCGCGCGAGACCCAGTACTTC.

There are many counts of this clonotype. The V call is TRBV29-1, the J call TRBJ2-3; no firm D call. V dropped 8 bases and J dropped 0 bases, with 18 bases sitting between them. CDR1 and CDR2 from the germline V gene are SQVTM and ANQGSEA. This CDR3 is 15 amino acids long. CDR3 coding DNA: TGCAGCCTCAGCAACTCAAAGAGGAGCACAGATACGCAGTATTTT. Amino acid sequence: CSLSNSKRSTDTQYF.

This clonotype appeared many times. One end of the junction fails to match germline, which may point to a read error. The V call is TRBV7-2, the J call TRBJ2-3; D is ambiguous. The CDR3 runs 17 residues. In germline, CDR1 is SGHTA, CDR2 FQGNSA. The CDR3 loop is CASSSQSRSFLTDAQYF. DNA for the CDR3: TGTGCCAGCAGCTCGCAGAGCCGGTCTTTCCTCACAGATGCGCAGTATTTT.

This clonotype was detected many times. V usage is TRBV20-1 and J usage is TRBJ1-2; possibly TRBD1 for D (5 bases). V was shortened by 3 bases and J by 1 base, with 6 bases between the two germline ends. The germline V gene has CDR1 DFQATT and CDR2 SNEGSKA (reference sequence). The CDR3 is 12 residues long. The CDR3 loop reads CSARGVNYGYTF. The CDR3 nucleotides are TGCAGTGCTAGGGGGGTTAACTATGGCTACACCTTC.

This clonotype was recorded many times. CDR3 bases: TGTGCCAGCAGACGAGAGGTTTGGCAGGGGGCGGGGGATACGCAGTATTTT. Its protein is CASRREVWQGAGDTQYF. The chain recombines TRBV7-2 with TRBJ2-3; 8 bases agree with TRBD1. Germline CDR1 is SGHTA and CDR2 is FQGNSA. V shed 6 bases, J shed 6 bases, and the junction held 17 bases outside the gene matches. This CDR3 has 17 amino acids.

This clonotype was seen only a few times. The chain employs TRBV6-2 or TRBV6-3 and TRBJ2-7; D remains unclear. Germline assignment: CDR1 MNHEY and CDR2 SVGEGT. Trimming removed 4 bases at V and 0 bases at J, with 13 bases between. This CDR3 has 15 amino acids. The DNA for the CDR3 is TGTGCCAGCAGTTCAGACTTTTCAAGCTCCTACGAGCAGTACTTC. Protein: CASSSDFSSSYEQYF.

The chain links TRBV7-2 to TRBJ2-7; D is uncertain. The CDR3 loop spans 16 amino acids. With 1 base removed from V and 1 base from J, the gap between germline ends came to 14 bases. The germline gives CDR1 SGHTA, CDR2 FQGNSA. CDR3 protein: CASSLDGSATSYEQYF. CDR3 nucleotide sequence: TGTGCCAGCAGCTTAGACGGTTCCGCGACATCCTACGAGCAGTACTTC.

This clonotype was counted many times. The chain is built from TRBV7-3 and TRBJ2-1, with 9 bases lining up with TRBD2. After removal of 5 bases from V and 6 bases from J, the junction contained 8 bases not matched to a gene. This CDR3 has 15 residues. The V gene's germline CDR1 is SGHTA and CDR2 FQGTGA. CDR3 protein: CASSPGVAGVNEQFF. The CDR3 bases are TGTGCCAGCAGCCCCGGGGTAGCGGGAGTCAATGAGCAGTTCTTC.

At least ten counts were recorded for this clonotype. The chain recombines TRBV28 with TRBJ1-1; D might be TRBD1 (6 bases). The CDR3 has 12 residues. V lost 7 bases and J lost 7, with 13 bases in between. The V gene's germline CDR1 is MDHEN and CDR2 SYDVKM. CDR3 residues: CASNPTGFEAFF. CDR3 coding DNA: TGTGCCAGCAATCCAACAGGGTTTGAAGCTTTCTTT.

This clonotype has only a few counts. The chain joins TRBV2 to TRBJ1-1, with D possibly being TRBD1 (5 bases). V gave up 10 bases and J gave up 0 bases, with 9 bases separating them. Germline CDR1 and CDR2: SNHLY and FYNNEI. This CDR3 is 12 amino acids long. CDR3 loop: CANQGLNTEAFF. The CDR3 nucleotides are TGTGCCAACCAGGGATTGAACACTGAAGCTTTCTTT.

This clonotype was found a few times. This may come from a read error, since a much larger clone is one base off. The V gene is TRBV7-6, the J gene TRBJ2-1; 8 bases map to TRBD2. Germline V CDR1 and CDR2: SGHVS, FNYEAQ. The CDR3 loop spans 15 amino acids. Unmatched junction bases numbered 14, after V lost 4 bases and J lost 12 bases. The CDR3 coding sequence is TGTGCCAGCAGCTCCCCCCAAGCGGGAGATCATGGGCAGTTCTTC. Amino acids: CASSSPQAGDHGQFF.

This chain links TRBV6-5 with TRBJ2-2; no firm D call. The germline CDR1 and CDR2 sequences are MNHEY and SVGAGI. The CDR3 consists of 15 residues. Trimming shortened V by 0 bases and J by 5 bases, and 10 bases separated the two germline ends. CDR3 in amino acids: CASSYSDSVTGELFF. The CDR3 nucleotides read TGTGCCAGCAGTTACTCCGACTCCGTAACCGGGGAGCTGTTTTTT.

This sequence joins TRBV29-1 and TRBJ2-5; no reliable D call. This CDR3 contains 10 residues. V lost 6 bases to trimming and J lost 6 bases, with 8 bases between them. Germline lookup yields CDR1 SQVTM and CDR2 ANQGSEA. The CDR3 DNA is TGCAGCGTCTCGTTTCAGACCCAGTACTTC. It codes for CSVSFQTQYF.

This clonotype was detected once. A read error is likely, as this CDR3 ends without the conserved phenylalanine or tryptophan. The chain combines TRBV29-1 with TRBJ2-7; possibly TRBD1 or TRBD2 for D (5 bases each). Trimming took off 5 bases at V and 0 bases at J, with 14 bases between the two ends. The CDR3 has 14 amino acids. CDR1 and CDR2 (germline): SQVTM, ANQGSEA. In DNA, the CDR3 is TGCAGCGTTCAGAGGGGTACGTCCTCCTACGAGCAGTACTTA. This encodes CSVQRGTSSYEQYL.

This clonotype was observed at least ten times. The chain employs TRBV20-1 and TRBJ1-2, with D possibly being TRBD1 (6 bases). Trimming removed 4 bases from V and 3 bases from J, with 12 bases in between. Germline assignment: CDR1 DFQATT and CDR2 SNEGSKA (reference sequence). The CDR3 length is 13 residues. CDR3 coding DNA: TGCAGTGCTACCCTTGGACAGTACTATGGCTACACCTTC. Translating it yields CSATLGQYYGYTF.

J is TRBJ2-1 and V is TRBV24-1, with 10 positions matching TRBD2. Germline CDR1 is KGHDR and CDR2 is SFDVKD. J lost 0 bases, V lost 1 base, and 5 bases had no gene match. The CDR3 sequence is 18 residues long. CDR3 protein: CATSDFPLAGDSYNEQFF. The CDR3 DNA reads TGTGCCACCAGTGATTTTCCCCTAGCGGGGGACTCCTACAATGAGCAGTTCTTC.

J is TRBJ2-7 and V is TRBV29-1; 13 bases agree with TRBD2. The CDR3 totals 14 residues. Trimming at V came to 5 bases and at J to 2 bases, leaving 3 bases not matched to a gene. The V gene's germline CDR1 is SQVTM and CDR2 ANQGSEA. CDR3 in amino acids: CSVRTSGSTYEQYF. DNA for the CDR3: TGCAGCGTTCGGACTAGCGGGAGTACCTACGAGCAGTACTTC.